This TCR beta chain was sequenced in a study of blood T cell repertoires in COVID-19. Across the study: Nucleic acid was either cDNA or gDNA, and it came from T cells, B-cell-depleted T cells, or PBMCs.

Germline CDR1 is KGHSH and CDR2 is LQKENI. V was cut by 3 bases and J by 2 bases, with 17 bases left in between. This CDR3 is 17 amino acids long. Some clones are missing from TCRdb's copy, which holds only in-frame ones; the method was immunoSEQ multiplex PCR. In the table there are 150,000 or so clones, about four fifths of which are singletons. This receptor was obtained from a human donor with acute or convalescent COVID-19. The donor label of this sample is uncertain. V usage is TRBV18 and J usage is TRBJ1-3, with unresolved D. Sequencing was performed on peripheral blood. The CDR3 DNA sequence: TGTGCCAGCTCACCCCTTTTGAAACAGATACCTGGAAACACCATATATTTT. Protein: CASSPLLKQIPGNTIYF.